This T cell receptor beta chain is from a study of cytomegalovirus exposure and HLA in healthy donors. Study-wide context: The platform used for the approximately 130 validation repertoires matched that of the roughly 630 first-cohort repertoires, a later analysis reported. Overall study findings and caveats: The dataset shows that most TCR sequences were rare, while some public TCRs occurred in many donors. Some TCR beta chains (more than 150 of them) were listed as cytomegalovirus-associated.

The method was immunoSEQ multiplex PCR; TCRdb's version includes in-frame clones alone and lacks a portion of them. The sample includes roughly 200,000 clones, approximately 89% of them seen just once. As for this clone: Its antigen is as yet unknown.

This CDR3 has 14 amino acids. Trimming removed 2 bases at V and 6 bases at J, with 11 bases between. Germline CDR1 is MNHEY and CDR2 is SMNVEV (reference sequence). The sample comprised PBMCs. The sequence was collected from a man aged 30 to 45 in good health and CMV-seropositive. The V and J genes are TRBV27 and TRBJ1-5; tentative D call: TRBD1 (6 bases). CDR3 sequence reads: CASSLGAGAQPQHF. In DNA, the CDR3 is TGTGCCAGCAGTTTAGGTGCAGGGGCTCAGCCCCAGCATTTT.